Listed below are T cell receptor beta chains from one sample, sequenced in a study of blood T cell repertoires in COVID-19. This table comes from immunoSEQ multiplex PCR, and its TCRdb copy is limited to in-frame clones, with some not included. This sample has some 150,000 clones; about 87% occur once, and the top ten carry 3% to 4.5%. Specimen: peripheral blood. These receptors came from a woman aged 60-75 years who had recovered from COVID-19. Both conserved end residues are part of each CDR3. The D gene is left open where the match is weak. The size entry is marked missing in some rows and otherwise reads once, few, many or a size class.

d_call: .
clone_size: .
v_call: TRBV21-1
j_call: TRBJ2-3
cdr3_nt: TGTGCCAGCAGTGGACAGGGAGTGGATACGCAGTATTTT
cdr3_aa: CASSGQGVDTQYF

d_call: TRBD1
clone_size: once
v_call: TRBV27
j_call: TRBJ2-5
cdr3_nt: TGTGCCAGCAGCTCGGACAGGAAAGAGACCCAGTACTTC
cdr3_aa: CASSSDRKETQYF

d_call: TRBD1
clone_size: once
v_call: TRBV10-1
j_call: TRBJ2-1
cdr3_nt: TGCGCCAGCAGTGAGTCCTCCGGGACAGGCAATGAGCAGTTCTTC
cdr3_aa: CASSESSGTGNEQFF

d_call: .
clone_size: .
v_call: TRBV5-1
j_call: TRBJ1-1
cdr3_nt: TGCGCCAGCAGTCCGGGGGGGAACACTGAAGCTTTCTTT
cdr3_aa: CASSPGGNTEAFF

d_call: TRBD2
clone_size: .
v_call: TRBV28
j_call: TRBJ2-1
cdr3_nt: TGTGCCAGCAGTTTATACGGGACTAGCAATGAGCAGTTCTTC
cdr3_aa: CASSLYGTSNEQFF

d_call: .
clone_size: .
v_call: TRBV24-1
j_call: TRBJ2-1
cdr3_nt: TGTGCCACCAGTGACCAGGCTGGCCCGAGCTCCTACAATGAGCAGTTCTTC
cdr3_aa: CATSDQAGPSSYNEQFF

d_call: TRBD2
clone_size: .
v_call: TRBV5-1
j_call: TRBJ2-5
cdr3_nt: TGCGCCAGCAGCTACGGACTAGCGGGAAAAGAGACCCAGTACTTC
cdr3_aa: CASSYGLAGKETQYF

d_call: TRBD2
clone_size: .
v_call: TRBV5-1
j_call: TRBJ2-1
cdr3_nt: TGCGCCAGCAGCCCGGGAGGGACTAGCGGGGGGGCTTATTACAATGAGCAGTTCTTC
cdr3_aa: CASSPGGTSGGAYYNEQFF

d_call: TRBD2
clone_size: .
v_call: TRBV5-4
j_call: TRBJ2-2
cdr3_nt: TGTGCCTCCACACCGGGACTAGCGGGGGGGGCTAACACCGGGGAGCTGTTTTTT
cdr3_aa: CASTPGLAGGANTGELFF

d_call: .
clone_size: .
v_call: TRBV28
j_call: TRBJ1-1
cdr3_nt: TGTGCCAGCAGTTTATCACAGGGTAACACTGAAGCTTTCTTT
cdr3_aa: CASSLSQGNTEAFF

d_call: TRBD2
clone_size: .
v_call: TRBV4-2
j_call: TRBJ2-3
cdr3_nt: TGTGCCAGCAGCCAATTGATAGCGGGGGTACGCACAGATACGCAGTATTTT
cdr3_aa: CASSQLIAGVRTDTQYF

d_call: .
clone_size: .
v_call: TRBV5-1
j_call: TRBJ2-2
cdr3_nt: TGCGCCAGCAGCTTGGTTAGTCTCACCGGGGAGCTGTTTTTT
cdr3_aa: CASSLVSLTGELFF

d_call: .
clone_size: .
v_call: TRBV15
j_call: TRBJ2-3
cdr3_nt: TGTGCCACCAGCAGATCCGGTGGGACTGCCTATACGCAGTATTTT
cdr3_aa: CATSRSGGTAYTQYF

d_call: .
clone_size: .
v_call: TRBV10-1
j_call: TRBJ2-1
cdr3_nt: TGCGCCAGCAGTGAAGACTTCTACAATGAGCAGTTCTTC
cdr3_aa: CASSEDFYNEQFF

d_call: TRBD2
clone_size: .
v_call: TRBV4-2
j_call: TRBJ2-5
cdr3_nt: TGTGCCAGCAGCCAAGAGGCGGGAGGGTTGGACTTC
cdr3_aa: CASSQEAGGLDF

d_call: .
clone_size: .
v_call: TRBV20-1
j_call: TRBJ2-1
cdr3_nt: TGCAGTGGAGAAGACTACAATGAGCAGTTCTTC
cdr3_aa: CSGEDYNEQFF

d_call: .
clone_size: few
v_call: TRBV18
j_call: TRBJ1-1
cdr3_nt: TGTGCCAGCTCCCCCAGGGTGGTCGAAGCTTTCTTT
cdr3_aa: CASSPRVVEAFF

d_call: .
clone_size: .
v_call: TRBV18
j_call: TRBJ2-5
cdr3_nt: TGTGCCAGCTCACCACCGGCGGGTGGGGAGACCCAGTACTTC
cdr3_aa: CASSPPAGGETQYF

d_call: .
clone_size: .
v_call: TRBV6-5
j_call: TRBJ1-1
cdr3_nt: TGTGCCGGAGGGGTCAGGAGTGGTACTGAAGCTTTCTTT
cdr3_aa: CAGGVRSGTEAFF

d_call: .
clone_size: .
v_call: TRBV29-1
j_call: TRBJ1-4
cdr3_nt: TGCAGCGTTGGGGGGCGGGTGGAAGGCGGAGAAAAACTGTTTTTT
cdr3_aa: CSVGGRVEGGEKLFF

d_call: .
clone_size: .
v_call: TRBV7-3
j_call: TRBJ2-1
cdr3_nt: TGTGCCAGCTCTCCCTCGATCAGGGGGGCCGAGGGCTACAATGAGCAGTTCTTC
cdr3_aa: CASSPSIRGAEGYNEQFF

d_call: .
clone_size: .
v_call: TRBV5-6
j_call: TRBJ1-1
cdr3_nt: TGTGCCAGCATGCTACGGGGCACTGAAGCTTTCTTT
cdr3_aa: CASMLRGTEAFF

d_call: .
clone_size: .
v_call: TRBV5-1
j_call: TRBJ2-5
cdr3_nt: TGCGCCAGCAGCCCTGTGACAGAAGAGACCCAGTACTTC
cdr3_aa: CASSPVTEETQYF

d_call: .
clone_size: .
v_call: TRBV7-9
j_call: TRBJ1-4
cdr3_nt: TGTGCCAGCAGCTCCGACATGACAGGATCTAATGAAAAACTGTTTTTT
cdr3_aa: CASSSDMTGSNEKLFF

d_call: .
clone_size: .
v_call: TRBV7-9
j_call: TRBJ1-1
cdr3_nt: TGTGCCAGCAGCTTAGATGCGGGAGATGAAGCTTTCTTT
cdr3_aa: CASSLDAGDEAFF

d_call: .
clone_size: few
v_call: TRBV6-5
j_call: TRBJ1-1
cdr3_nt: TGTGCCAGCAGGCGACGCCAGGGCTTGAACACTGAAGCTTTCTTT
cdr3_aa: CASRRRQGLNTEAFF

d_call: .
clone_size: .
v_call: TRBV5-1
j_call: TRBJ1-1
cdr3_nt: TGCGCCAGCAGCTTTAAAGGAGGCCAGGTGTACACTGAAGCTTTCTTT
cdr3_aa: CASSFKGGQVYTEAFF

d_call: TRBD2
clone_size: .
v_call: TRBV27
j_call: TRBJ2-7
cdr3_nt: TGTGCCAGCAGTTCGCGGACTAGCGGGGGGTTAGAGCAGTACTTC
cdr3_aa: CASSSRTSGGLEQYF

d_call: .
clone_size: .
v_call: TRBV6-6
j_call: TRBJ2-2
cdr3_nt: TGTGCCTCAAACCGGGGGACCGGGGAGCTGTTTTTT
cdr3_aa: CASNRGTGELFF

d_call: .
clone_size: .
v_call: TRBV7-9
j_call: TRBJ1-1
cdr3_nt: TGTGCCAGCAGCTTAGCTAACAGGGCCTCACTACCGGGGGAAGCTTTCTTT
cdr3_aa: CASSLANRASLPGEAFF

d_call: TRBD2
clone_size: once
v_call: TRBV29-1
j_call: TRBJ2-5
cdr3_nt: TGCAGCGTTGTAAGGATAGCGGGGGTAGAGACCCAGTACTTC
cdr3_aa: CSVVRIAGVETQYF

d_call: .
clone_size: .
v_call: TRBV6-1
j_call: TRBJ1-4
cdr3_nt: TGTGCCAGCAGTGAAACAGGGAAGAATGAAAAACTGTTTTTT
cdr3_aa: CASSETGKNEKLFF

d_call: TRBD1
clone_size: .
v_call: TRBV9
j_call: TRBJ1-4
cdr3_nt: TGTGCCAGCAGCACCCGAGGACAGGGGTACGCAACTAATGAAAAACTGTTTTTT
cdr3_aa: CASSTRGQGYATNEKLFF

d_call: TRBD1
clone_size: .
v_call: TRBV5-1
j_call: TRBJ1-3
cdr3_nt: TGCGCCAGCAGCTTGGGGGACAGTCATTACGACACCATATATTTT
cdr3_aa: CASSLGDSHYDTIYF

d_call: TRBD1
clone_size: .
v_call: TRBV29-1
j_call: TRBJ2-7
cdr3_nt: TGCAGCGTCCCACGGGGACAGCACCCCTACGAGCAGTACTTC
cdr3_aa: CSVPRGQHPYEQYF

d_call: .
clone_size: once
v_call: TRBV7-9
j_call: TRBJ1-4
cdr3_nt: TGTGCCAGCAGCCCGGGGACTACACCTAATGAAAAACTGTTTTTT
cdr3_aa: CASSPGTTPNEKLFF

d_call: .
clone_size: .
v_call: TRBV6-5
j_call: TRBJ1-3
cdr3_nt: TGTGCCAGCAGTCCAGGGGATTACCCTGGAAACACCATATATTTT
cdr3_aa: CASSPGDYPGNTIYF

d_call: .
clone_size: .
v_call: TRBV5-6
j_call: TRBJ2-7
cdr3_nt: TGTGCCAGCAGCTTGAGAATAGTCCACGAGCAGTACTTC
cdr3_aa: CASSLRIVHEQYF

d_call: .
clone_size: .
v_call: TRBV27
j_call: TRBJ2-7
cdr3_nt: TGTGCCAGCAGTTTAGGGCAGACCTACGAGCAGTACTTC
cdr3_aa: CASSLGQTYEQYF

d_call: .
clone_size: .
v_call: TRBV19
j_call: TRBJ1-1
cdr3_nt: TGTGCCAGTAGTATAGCGGGTCTGGACACTGAAGCTTTCTTT
cdr3_aa: CASSIAGLDTEAFF

d_call: .
clone_size: .
v_call: TRBV7-9
j_call: TRBJ2-1
cdr3_nt: TGTGCCAGCAGCTTAGAATGGGGGGTCGAGCAGTTCTTC
cdr3_aa: CASSLEWGVEQFF

d_call: .
clone_size: .
v_call: TRBV25-1
j_call: TRBJ1-6
cdr3_nt: TGTGCCAGCTCTTTGGGGCCGAATAATTCACCCCTCCACTTT
cdr3_aa: CASSLGPNNSPLHF

d_call: .
clone_size: .
v_call: TRBV2
j_call: TRBJ2-1
cdr3_nt: TGTGCCAGCAGGTCCGAGTACCTGTTCTTC
cdr3_aa: CASRSEYLFF

d_call: .
clone_size: .
v_call: TRBV3-1/TRBV3-2
j_call: TRBJ1-1
cdr3_nt: TGTGCCAGCAGCCAAGGAATCCTCCTTCGACTTCGAAATTATATGAACACTGAAGCTTTCTTT
cdr3_aa: CASSQGILLRLRNYMNTEAFF

d_call: TRBD2
clone_size: .
v_call: TRBV7-2
j_call: TRBJ2-7
cdr3_nt: TGTGCCAGCAGCTTAGGGACTAGCGGGGGGGCTGTAATGTACGAGCAGTACTTC
cdr3_aa: CASSLGTSGGAVMYEQYF

d_call: .
clone_size: .
v_call: TRBV3-1/TRBV3-2
j_call: TRBJ2-5
cdr3_nt: TGTGCCAGCATCCCGCCGGGGCAAGAGACCCAGTACTTC
cdr3_aa: CASIPPGQETQYF

d_call: TRBD1
clone_size: .
v_call: TRBV18
j_call: TRBJ1-1
cdr3_nt: TGTGCCAGCTCGCCGATCAGGGGGGCAGAAGCTTTCTTT
cdr3_aa: CASSPIRGAEAFF

d_call: .
clone_size: .
v_call: TRBV28
j_call: TRBJ1-2
cdr3_nt: TGTGCCAGCAGTCCCTTCTATGGCTACACCTTC
cdr3_aa: CASSPFYGYTF

d_call: .
clone_size: .
v_call: TRBV12-5
j_call: TRBJ2-2
cdr3_nt: TGTGCTAGTGGTTTGGTCAGGGGAGCGAACACCGGGGAGCTGTTTTTT
cdr3_aa: CASGLVRGANTGELFF

d_call: .
clone_size: .
v_call: TRBV18
j_call: TRBJ2-7
cdr3_nt: TGTGCCAGCTCACCACTTGAGGGCGAGCAGTACTTC
cdr3_aa: CASSPLEGEQYF

d_call: .
clone_size: .
v_call: TRBV28
j_call: TRBJ1-5
cdr3_nt: TGTGCCAGCAGTCCACTTCGCCAGCCCCAGCATTTT
cdr3_aa: CASSPLRQPQHF

d_call: .
clone_size: .
v_call: TRBV19
j_call: TRBJ1-2
cdr3_nt: TGTGCCAGTAGCGCCAGAGGCCTGCACTATGGCTACACCTTC
cdr3_aa: CASSARGLHYGYTF

d_call: TRBD1
clone_size: .
v_call: TRBV5-8
j_call: TRBJ2-7
cdr3_nt: TGTGCCAGCAGTCCCTACAGGGGGTTGACCTACGAGCAGTACTTC
cdr3_aa: CASSPYRGLTYEQYF

d_call: .
clone_size: .
v_call: TRBV11-2
j_call: TRBJ2-7
cdr3_nt: TGTGCCAGCAGCTTAGGATCACATTCCTACGAGCAGTACTTC
cdr3_aa: CASSLGSHSYEQYF

d_call: .
clone_size: .
v_call: TRBV19
j_call: TRBJ2-3
cdr3_nt: TGTGCCAGTAGTCCGCGACAGTCGACTGGCACAGATACGCAGTATTTT
cdr3_aa: CASSPRQSTGTDTQYF